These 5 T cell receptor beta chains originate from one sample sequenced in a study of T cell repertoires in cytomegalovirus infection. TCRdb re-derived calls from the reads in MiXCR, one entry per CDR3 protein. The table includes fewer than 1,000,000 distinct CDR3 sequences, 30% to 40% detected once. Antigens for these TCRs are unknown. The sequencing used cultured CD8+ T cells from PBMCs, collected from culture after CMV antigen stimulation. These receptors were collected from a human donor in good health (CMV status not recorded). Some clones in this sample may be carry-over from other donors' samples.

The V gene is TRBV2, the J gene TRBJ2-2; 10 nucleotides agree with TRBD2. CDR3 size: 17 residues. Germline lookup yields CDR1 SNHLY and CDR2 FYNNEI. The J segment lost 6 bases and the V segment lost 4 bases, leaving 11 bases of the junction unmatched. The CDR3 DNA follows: TGTGCCAGCAGTGCACCAGCGGGGGGGCTAAATTCCGGGGAGCTGTTTTTT. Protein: CASSAPAGGLNSGELFF.

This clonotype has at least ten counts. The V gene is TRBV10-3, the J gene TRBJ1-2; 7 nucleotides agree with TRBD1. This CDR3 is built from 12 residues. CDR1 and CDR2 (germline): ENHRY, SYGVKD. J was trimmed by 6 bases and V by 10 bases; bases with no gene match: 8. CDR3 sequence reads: CATRQGTDGYTF. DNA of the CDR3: TGTGCCACCCGACAGGGAACAGATGGCTACACCTTC.

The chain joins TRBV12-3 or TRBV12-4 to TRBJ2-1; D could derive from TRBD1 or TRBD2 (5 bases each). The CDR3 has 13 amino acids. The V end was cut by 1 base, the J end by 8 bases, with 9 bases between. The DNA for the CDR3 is TGTGCCAGCAGTTTAGGGGGGTGGGATGAGCAGTTCTTC. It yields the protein CASSLGGWDEQFF.

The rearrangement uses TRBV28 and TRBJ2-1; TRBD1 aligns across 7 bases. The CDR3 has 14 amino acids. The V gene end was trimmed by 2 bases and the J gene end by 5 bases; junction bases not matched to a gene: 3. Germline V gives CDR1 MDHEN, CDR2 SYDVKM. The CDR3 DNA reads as TGTGCCAGCAGTTTACGGGGACAGAACAATGAGCAGTTCTTC. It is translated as CASSLRGQNNEQFF. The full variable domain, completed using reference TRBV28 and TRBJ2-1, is DVKVTQSSRYLVKRTGEKVFLECVQDMDHENMFWYRQDPGLGLRLIYFSYDVKMKEKGDIPEGYSVSREKKERFSLILESASTNQTSMYLCASSLRGQNNEQFFGPGTRLTVL.

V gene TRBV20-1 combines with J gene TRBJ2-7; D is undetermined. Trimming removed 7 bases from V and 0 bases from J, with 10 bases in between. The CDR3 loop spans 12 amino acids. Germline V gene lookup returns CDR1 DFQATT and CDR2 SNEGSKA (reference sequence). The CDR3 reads CSDIQSSYEQYV. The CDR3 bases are TGCAGTGACATACAGAGCTCCTACGAGCAGTACGTC.